The 3 T cell receptor beta chains presented below share a single source sample, sequenced in a study of tumor and adjacent non-tumor tissue in lung cancer. The library came from three nested PCR rounds adapted from ARM-PCR protocols. MiXCR was run by TCRdb on the multiplex PCR reads, yielding one entry per CDR3 protein. The sample yields 60,000 to 70,000 distinct CDR3 sequences, more than 65% seen once. RNA was extracted from bulk tissue without any cell sorting. Distant lung tissue was collected more than 3 cm away from the tumor edge. Sequences were obtained from distant non-tumor lung tissue. The source is a man aged 60-69 years with non-small cell lung cancer.

In regard to this clonotype: This sequence may be a read error, since a much larger clone differs from it by one base. This CDR3 fails to terminate in the conserved phenylalanine or tryptophan, so it likely reflects a read error. The gene calls are TRBV24-1 and TRBJ2-1, with 9 bases that match TRBD1. CDR3 size: 15 residues. Trimming took 4 bases from V and 8 from J; bases not matched to a gene: 8. The V gene's germline CDR1 is KGHDR and CDR2 SFDVKD. The CDR3 loop is CATSEHRTGDDEQFL. The CDR3 region has the DNA TGTGCCACCAGTGAACACAGGACAGGGGACGATGAGCAGTTCCTC.

The chain links TRBV28 to TRBJ2-5; a weak D match, TRBD2 (7 bases). CDR3 length equals 16 residues. The germline V gene encodes CDR1 MDHEN and CDR2 SYDVKM. CDR3 region: CLSSLFRGRAGETQYF. In DNA, the CDR3 is TGTCTCAGCAGTTTATTTAGGGGGAGGGCCGGAGAGACCCAGTACTTC.

This clonotype has a single count. This is likely a read error, given that the CDR3 carries no conserved phenylalanine or tryptophan at its end. V is TRBV11-2 and J is TRBJ2-1; D is perhaps TRBD2 (5 bases). Germline lookup yields CDR1 SGHAT and CDR2 FQNNGV. There are 14 residues in the CDR3. The CDR3 DNA reads TGTGCAAGCAGCTTAGGGCACTCAACGGGATTGCAGTTCTCC. Protein product: CASSLGHSTGLQFS.